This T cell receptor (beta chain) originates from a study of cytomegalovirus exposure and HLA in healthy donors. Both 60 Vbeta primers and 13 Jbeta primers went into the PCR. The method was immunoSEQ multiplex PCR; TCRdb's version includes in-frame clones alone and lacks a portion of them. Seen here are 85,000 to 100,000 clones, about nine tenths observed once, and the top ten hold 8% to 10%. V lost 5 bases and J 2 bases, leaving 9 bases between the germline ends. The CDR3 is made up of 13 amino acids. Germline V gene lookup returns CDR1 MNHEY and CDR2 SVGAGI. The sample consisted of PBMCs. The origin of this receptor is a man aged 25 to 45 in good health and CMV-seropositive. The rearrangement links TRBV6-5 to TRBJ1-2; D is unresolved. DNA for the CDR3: TGTGCCAGCAGTCGTGACACGAACTATGGCTACACCTTC. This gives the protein CASSRDTNYGYTF.